The 27 T cell receptor beta chains below all came from one sample that was sequenced in a study of blood T cell repertoires in COVID-19. The repertoire was sequenced with immunoSEQ multiplex PCR; TCRdb's copy has only in-frame clones and lacks some. The sample lists fewer than 90,000 clones; more than 65% were seen once. Specimen: peripheral blood. The receptors come from a man in his forties or fifties with acute or convalescent COVID-19.

The rearrangement uses TRBV2 and TRBJ1-4, with unresolved D. The germline CDR1 and CDR2 sequences are SNHLY and FYNNEI. CDR3 length: 14 amino acids. The V and J ends lost 7 bases and 8 bases respectively, with 17 bases between them. CDR3 sequence reads: CASTPLGSEEKLFF. In DNA form, the CDR3 reads TGTGCCAGCACCCCTTTGGGGAGCGAGGAAAAACTGTTTTTT.

V gene TRBV10-3 combines with J gene TRBJ1-3; 8 nucleotides match TRBD1. V shed 5 bases, J shed 0 bases, and the junction held 6 bases outside the gene matches. The germline CDR1 and CDR2 sequences are ENHRY and SYGVKD. The CDR3 loop spans 16 amino acids. The CDR3 reads CAISQRTGLSGNTIYF. In DNA, the CDR3 is TGTGCCATCAGTCAGAGGACAGGGCTCTCTGGAAACACCATATATTTT.

The chain links TRBV6-2 or TRBV6-3 to TRBJ1-5; no clear D. The CDR3 is 13 amino acids. V shed 6 bases and J shed 8 bases, with 14 bases lying between them. Germline loops: CDR1 MNHEY, CDR2 SVGEGT. CDR3 loop: CASSRLAREPQHF. The CDR3, as DNA: TGTGCCAGCAGCCGACTGGCAAGAGAGCCCCAGCATTTT.

This chain connects TRBV6-2 or TRBV6-3 to TRBJ1-5; D perhaps matches TRBD1 (5 bases). This CDR3 region has 20 residues. V lost 0 bases to trimming and J lost 2 bases, with 23 bases between them. From germline, CDR1 is MNHEY and CDR2 SVGEGT. CDR3 bases: TGTGCCAGCAGTTACTCGAGTACGGGGACTGCGGGAGTTGGCAATCAGCCCCAGCATTTT. Residues: CASSYSSTGTAGVGNQPQHF.

This chain joins TRBV4-1 and TRBJ2-2, with TRBD1 matching 7 bases. Germline V gene lookup returns CDR1 MGHRA and CDR2 YSYEKL. The junction had 10 bases not matched to a gene; V was cut back by 1 base and J by 2 bases. The CDR3 has 18 residues. The CDR3, as DNA: TGCGCCAGCAGCCAAGGGGGACAGACGCATATTAACACCGGGGAGCTGTTTTTT. Translation gives CASSQGGQTHINTGELFF.

The V call is TRBV7-9, the J call TRBJ2-1, with TRBD2 as a possible D gene (7 bases). Germline CDR1 and CDR2: SEHNR and FQNEAQ (reference sequence). V was shortened by 3 bases and J by 7 bases, with 13 bases between the two germline ends. The CDR3 totals 14 residues. In DNA form, the CDR3 reads TGTGCCAGCAGCTTCGGGGGGCAGTTAAATGAGCAGTTCTTC. Protein product: CASSFGGQLNEQFF.

The chain recombines TRBV7-9 with TRBJ1-6; perhaps TRBD1 as D (5 bases). The CDR3 has 16 residues. In germline, CDR1 is SEHNR, CDR2 FQNEAQ (reference sequence). The ends were cut back, 5 bases at V and 6 bases at J, with 17 bases in the middle. CDR3 bases: TGTGCCAGCAGCCCCCGGGCGGGGCTGGGTAATTCACCCCTCCACTTT. It is translated as CASSPRAGLGNSPLHF.

The DNA for the CDR3 is TGTGCCAGCAGCTTCGGGGGAGGGAACACAGATACGCAGTATTTT. Protein product: CASSFGGGNTDTQYF. This chain uses TRBV6-6 with TRBJ2-3, with 7 bases that match TRBD2. This CDR3 spans 15 amino acids. J gave up 2 bases and V 6 bases, and 8 bases lay outside the gene matches. Germline CDR1 is MNHNY and CDR2 is SVGAGI (reference sequence).

This chain connects TRBV7-9 to TRBJ2-6, with 12 bases identical to TRBD1. This CDR3 is 18 amino acids long. The germline V gene has CDR1 SEHNR and CDR2 FQNEAQ (reference sequence). J lost 0 bases, V lost 3 bases, and 3 bases had no gene match. The CDR3 sequence is CASSFGTGGLSGANVLTF. CDR3 DNA: TGTGCCAGCAGCTTCGGGACAGGGGGCCTCTCTGGGGCCAACGTCCTGACTTTC.

This chain links TRBV7-2 with TRBJ1-6; 9 bases fit TRBD1. The junction had 2 bases not matched to a gene; V was cut back by 5 bases and J by 12 bases. The CDR3 has 12 residues. Germline-derived CDR1 and CDR2 are SGHTA and FQGNSA. CDR3 sequence: CASSQTGGPLHF. Here the CDR3 DNA reads TGTGCCAGCAGCCAGACAGGGGGACCCCTCCACTTT. Full variable domain (outside the CDR3, taken from reference TRBV7-2 and TRBJ1-6): GAGVSQSPSNKVTEKGKDVELRCDPISGHTALYWYRQSLGQGLEFLIYFQGNSAPDKSGLPSDRFSAERTGGSVSTLTIQRTQQEDSAVYLCASSQTGGPLHFGNGTRLTVT.

The genes are TRBV9 and TRBJ2-3; 8 bases align to TRBD2. The germline V gene encodes CDR1 SGDLS and CDR2 YYNGEE. Trimming took 2 bases from V and 0 from J; bases not matched to a gene: 5. This CDR3 region has 16 residues. The CDR3 spells CASSVRASGSTDTQYF. CDR3 DNA: TGTGCCAGCAGCGTTAGGGCTAGCGGGAGCACAGATACGCAGTATTTT. Full variable domain (outside the CDR3, taken from reference TRBV9 and TRBJ2-3): DSGVTQTPKHLITATGQRVTLRCSPRSGDLSVYWYQQSLDQGLQFLIQYYNGEERAKGNILERFSAQQFPDLHSELNLSSLELGDSALYFCASSVRASGSTDTQYFGPGTRLTVL.

This chain links TRBV9 with TRBJ1-5, with D unresolved. With 0 bases removed from V and 2 bases from J, the gap between germline ends came to 9 bases. The CDR3 runs 15 residues. Per germline, CDR1 SGDLS and CDR2 YYNGEE. The DNA of the CDR3 is TGTGCCAGCAGCGTAGGTGACACGGGCAATCAGCCCCAGCATTTT. It is translated as CASSVGDTGNQPQHF. The full variable domain, its missing parts supplied by reference TRBV9 and TRBJ1-5, is DSGVTQTPKHLITATGQRVTLRCSPRSGDLSVYWYQQSLDQGLQFLIQYYNGEERAKGNILERFSAQQFPDLHSELNLSSLELGDSALYFCASSVGDTGNQPQHFGDGTRLSIL.

The CDR3: CASSVASRGARETQYF. CDR3 nucleotide sequence: TGTGCCAGCAGCGTAGCTTCGCGGGGGGCCCGGGAGACCCAGTACTTC. The chain couples TRBV9 to TRBJ2-5; 8 bases are a match to TRBD2. Germline V lookup: CDR1 SGDLS, CDR2 YYNGEE. With 0 bases clipped from V and 5 bases from J, the junction kept 9 bases outside the gene matches. This CDR3 comprises 16 residues.

The genes are TRBV4-3 and TRBJ1-2; 7 bases line up with TRBD1. The CDR3 sequence is 15 residues long. V lost 3 bases and J lost 0; bases outside the gene matches: 4. Germline V lookup: CDR1 LGHNA, CDR2 YSLEER. CDR3 nucleotide sequence: TGCGCCAGCAGCCAGAGGGACAGAGCTAACTATGGCTACACCTTC. Encoded protein: CASSQRDRANYGYTF.

The chain couples TRBV27 to TRBJ2-1, with 9 bases aligning to TRBD2. The germline gives CDR1 MNHEY, CDR2 SMNVEV (reference sequence). The CDR3 has 16 residues. V dropped 3 bases and J dropped 1; count of bases not matched to a gene: 4. CDR3: CASSLLAGESYNEQFF. In nucleotides, the CDR3 is TGTGCCAGCAGTTTGTTAGCGGGAGAGTCCTACAATGAGCAGTTCTTC.

The V gene is TRBV3-1 (or the pseudogene TRBV3-2), the J gene TRBJ2-1, with a tentative D call TRBD2 (5 bases). The CDR3 consists of 13 residues. Germline V gene lookup returns CDR1 LGHDT and CDR2 YNNKEL (reference sequence). Trimming left V 3 bases short and J 6 bases short, with 9 bases between. CDR3 DNA sequence: TGTGCCAGCAGCCAGCTTAGCGTCAATGAGCAGTTCTTC. Translated, it gives CASSQLSVNEQFF.

The J gene is TRBJ2-6, the V gene TRBV19; 7 bases line up with TRBD2. Per the germline V gene, CDR1 is LNHDA and CDR2 is SQIVND (reference sequence). After removal of 6 bases from V and 2 bases from J, the junction contained 1 base not matched to a gene. The CDR3 spans 14 residues. CDR3 in amino acids: CASSRGAGANVLTF. CDR3 DNA: TGTGCCAGTAGCCGGGGGGCTGGGGCCAACGTCCTGACTTTC.

This chain connects TRBV7-2 to TRBJ1-2, with D possibly being TRBD1 (6 bases). Per germline, CDR1 SGHTA and CDR2 FQGNSA. This CDR3 contains 14 residues. Trimming took 5 bases from V and 2 from J, leaving 12 bases between them. In nucleotides, the CDR3 is TGTGCCAGCAGCAGACAAACAGGGAACTATGGCTACACCTTC. Translated: CASSRQTGNYGYTF.

The V call is TRBV5-4, the J call TRBJ2-1; unclear D gene. Germline CDR1 reads SGHNT; CDR2 reads YYREEE (reference sequence). Deletions cut 0 bases from V and 0 bases from J, with 7 bases between. The CDR3 totals 15 residues. The CDR3 here is CASSLGASSYNEQFF. The DNA of the CDR3 is TGTGCCAGCAGCTTGGGTGCTAGCTCCTACAATGAGCAGTTCTTC.

The CDR3 sequence: CASSILRGYEQYF. The CDR3 DNA reads as TGTGCCAGTAGTATATTGCGGGGCTACGAGCAGTACTTC. The gene calls are TRBV19 and TRBJ2-7; TRBD2 is a possible D gene (6 bases). Between the trimmed V and J ends, which lost 2 bases and 3 bases, there was a span of 8 bases. There are 13 residues in the CDR3. Germline V gene sequence: CDR1 LNHDA, CDR2 SQIVND (reference sequence).

The chain links TRBV19 to TRBJ1-2; 11 nucleotides align to TRBD1. The trim removed 7 bases at V and 2 bases at J, leaving 12 bases unmatched. The CDR3 is 17 residues long. Germline loops: CDR1 LNHDA, CDR2 SQIVND (reference sequence). The CDR3 protein is CASNDRDRGFGNYGYTF. The CDR3 DNA is TGTGCCAGTAATGACCGGGACAGGGGGTTCGGAAACTATGGCTACACCTTC.

V is TRBV10-3 and J is TRBJ2-5, with D maybe TRBD2 (5 bases). Deletions cut 7 bases from V and 4 bases from J, with 13 bases between. The germline gives CDR1 ENHRY, CDR2 SYGVKD. This CDR3 is built from 13 residues. This chain's CDR3 is CAIKLVGLETQYF. The CDR3 nucleotides are TGTGCCATCAAACTAGTGGGATTAGAGACCCAGTACTTC.

The V call is TRBV6-5, the J call TRBJ1-3; maybe TRBD1 (5 bases). The CDR3 consists of 13 residues. Germline assignment: CDR1 MNHEY and CDR2 SVGAGI. The DNA of the CDR3 is TGTGCAGTAAAAAGGGGCTCTGGAAACACCATATATTTT. Protein: CAVKRGSGNTIYF.

V and J are TRBV5-1 and TRBJ2-7; 7 bases are shared with TRBD1. The ends lost 1 base at V and 1 base at J; junction bases unmatched: 8. The CDR3 loop spans 16 amino acids. From germline, CDR1 is SGHRS and CDR2 YFSETQ. The CDR3 DNA sequence: TGCGCCAGCAGCTTGACCCCGGGACAGAGATCCTACGAGCAGTACTTC. It specifies CASSLTPGQRSYEQYF.

The chain carries TRBV7-9 and TRBJ2-2, with D possibly matching TRBD1 (6 bases). The CDR3 has 18 amino acids. The germline CDR1 and CDR2 sequences are SEHNR and FQNEAQ (reference sequence). Trimming pared 5 bases from V and 3 bases from J, leaving 22 bases between. The chain's CDR3 is CASSHIRLQGWDTGELFF. CDR3 bases: TGTGCCAGCAGCCATATACGGTTACAGGGATGGGACACCGGGGAGCTGTTTTTT.

The sample holds a few counts of this clone. The genes are TRBV29-1 and TRBJ2-1, with 11 bases matching TRBD2. The V segment lost 5 bases and the J segment 4 bases; nucleotides outside the gene matches: 4. CDR3 length equals 14 residues. The V gene's germline CDR1 is SQVTM and CDR2 ANQGSEA. The CDR3 bases are TGCAGCGTTTCCACTAGCGGGGGTTACAATGAGCAGTTCTTC. Protein product: CSVSTSGGYNEQFF.

This clone was seen a handful of times. The chain links TRBV19 to TRBJ1-5; D is ambiguous. The CDR3 is made up of 14 amino acids. Germline V gene lookup returns CDR1 LNHDA and CDR2 SQIVND (reference sequence). V was pared by 1 base and J by 9 bases, with 13 bases between. The CDR3 DNA follows: TGTGCCAGTAGTATAGGGGCGGGAATCGCGCCCCAGCATTTT. Protein sequence: CASSIGAGIAPQHF. The whole variable domain, remainder taken from reference TRBV19 and TRBJ1-5, is DGGITQSPKYLFRKEGQNVTLSCEQNLNHDAMYWYRQDPGQGLRLIYYSQIVNDFQKGDIAEGYSVSREKKESFPLTVTSAQKNPTAFYLCASSIGAGIAPQHFGDGTRLSIL.